This T cell receptor beta chain was identified in a study of shared T cell receptors in the human thymus. Some clones are missing from TCRdb's copy, which holds only in-frame ones; the method was immunoSEQ multiplex PCR. The data show hundreds of thousands of clones, with roughly 88% seen just once and roughly 0.0097% held by the top ten. These data are also associated with another study on human thymus T cells.

Specimen: thymocytes. The source of this sequence is a boy less than two years old with a congenital heart defect.

CDR3 sequence reads: CASSAQTSGSYEQYF. The CDR3 region has the DNA TGCGCCAGCAGTGCCCAGACTAGCGGGAGTTACGAGCAGTACTTC. The chain couples TRBV10-2 to TRBJ2-7; 12 bases line up with TRBD2. The CDR3 has 15 residues. The germline V gene encodes CDR1 WSHSY and CDR2 SAAADI. Trimming cost V 4 bases and J 4 bases; bases outside gene matches: 5.